This T cell receptor (beta chain) was found in a study of cytomegalovirus exposure and HLA in healthy donors (dated by TCRdb to the late 2010s). Background for the entire study: According to an earlier analysis of 587 of the donors, about 170 million T cells yielded 100 million or so unique TCR beta sequences and 276 Gb of sequence data. Because of strong linkage in the cohort, a handful of DR-DQ haplotypes were treated as single units for association and clustering. Among about 390 genotyped donors of the cohort, an average of 235,054 unique TCR beta nucleotide sequences were sequenced per donor, about a sixth of them non-productive. In the later analysis, no new phenotypic data were used to find candidate immune exposures; instead, reliance was placed on TCR beta sequences and their occurrence across donors. The study was designed to test whether signatures of past pathogen exposure could be identified by cataloging public T cell receptors. The study used immunosequencing to profile the T cell repertoires of several hundred subjects and linked those repertoires to cytomegalovirus serostatus. The study combined high-throughput TCR immunosequencing, statistical association of individual TCRs with disease status, and machine learning to predict cytomegalovirus infection status. Of the 300 to 450 genotyped donors, around 81% fell in the genetic ancestry cluster associated with self-reported Caucasian donors. A later analysis re-examined previously published TCR beta repertoires from about 670 donors and added high-resolution HLA genotyping to investigate patterns of TCR occurrence. All discovery cohort repertoires had been generated using a single sequencing platform. Class I and class II HLA loci were covered by the typing at four-digit resolution. An early release covering about 600 HLA-typed donors comprised roughly 300 gigabases of sequencing data and roughly 86 million unique TCR sequences. Typing coverage differed by locus: A, B, C, DRB1 and DQB1 were typed in roughly 629-630 donors, DQA1 in 500 to 550, DPA1 in approximately 610, and DPB1 in approximately 450. An earlier analysis of more than 450 of the donors used high-throughput TCR beta sequencing to judge whether each TCR beta V gene segment behaved as functional or pseudogenic. Donor age, sex, ethnicity and CMV serostatus were compiled together with the repertoire data. A later genetic analysis took genome-wide SNP genotypes for about 55% of the 666 donors and used that subset as a discovery cohort. Besides the first cohort of under 700 subjects, a separate validation cohort made up of over a hundred different subjects was used. Points the paper makes about the study in general: Because counts were too low, 15 to 20 rarely observed V segments, including chromosome 9 orphons, were excluded from the earlier analysis of 587 of the donors. A later analysis found that HLA-associated TCR beta chains were more clonally expanded and had lower generation probabilities than equally common non-associated chains. A later genetic analysis reported fewer N-insertions in productive TCRs among donors in an Asian-associated ancestry cluster than the roughly 700-donor mean. The cohort was sequenced for TCR beta chains only, and without alpha or paired-chain data the features that could be detected were limited. It was suggested by the authors that the approach could potentially be generalized to other disease states and immunological phenotypes. An association between a missense DCLRE1C variant and V-gene and J-gene trimming of TCR beta chains was found in a later genetic analysis and replicated in an independent cohort. Specific HLA alleles were associated with roughly 17,000 TCR beta sequences at a false discovery rate of 0.05 in a later analysis. According to a later analysis, TCR association rates differed among HLA loci, with DRB1 alleles showing the most associated TCRs and HLA-C alleles showing the fewest. In an earlier analysis of 587 of the donors, most TCR beta V segments were observed in productive rearrangements about 87% or about 30% of the time, broadly matching IMGT annotations. A cluster of highly shared sequence variants was judged likely to be a technical artifact of the sequencing pipeline. The classifier was reported to diagnose cytomegalovirus status with high specificity and sensitivity in both the original and validation cohorts. Some IMGT-functional V segments, including TRBV6-2 and TRBV6-3, could not be told apart with the 87-base-pair reads, so those segments were excluded. The study listed around 160 TCR beta chains as associated with cytomegalovirus. Three of the identified cytomegalovirus-associated TCR beta chains were confirmed in vitro to be specific for cytomegalovirus antigens. Sequencing depth was assumed to be roughly uniform across donors in the presence/absence analyses, though that assumption may not hold. While some public TCRs were present in many individuals, most TCR sequences turned up only very rarely across donors. In a later analysis, several top co-occurrence clusters were reported to appear linked to parvovirus B19, influenza, CMV and Epstein-Barr virus. Because some donors lacked HLA typing at each locus, the association tests relied only on the typed subset. A further reported finding was that TCR beta sequences accurately predicted the HLA-A and HLA-B alleles for most subjects in the first cohort. Linkage disequilibrium might explain the correlated functional status among segregating V segments, but an unknown experimental factor could not be ruled out. Immune exposure information for the cohort was limited to CMV serostatus. Most CMV-associated TCR beta chains appeared to be HLA-restricted in a later analysis, and the HLA associations seemed to be driven largely by CMV exposure. Assigning TCR associations to individual alleles was difficult when HLA alleles, especially DR and DQ, strongly co-occurred.

The cohort was made up of approximately 670 healthy bone marrow donors. At the time of sampling, all cohort members were nominally healthy, though unrecorded immune exposures were likely present. The donor tested CMV seropositive, placing the donor among the approximately 290 seropositive members of the cohort. A peripheral blood sample was collected from each donor, and TCR beta sequencing was performed on peripheral blood mononuclear cells. The Qiagen DNeasy Blood Extraction Kit was used to extract genomic DNA from the blood cell samples. A remark on this clone: What this receptor recognizes is not known. No much larger clone is present one base from it, and per-base qualities are unavailable. Other DNA sequences of this sample code for an identical CDR3.

Reading the germline V gene (reference sequence) gives CDR1 PRHDT and CDR2 FYEKMQ. There are 18 amino acids in the CDR3, from cysteine to phenylalanine inclusive. Left in the record is the CDR3 DNA by itself, 54 bases read in frame from the first base. Trimming removed 5 bases from V and 0 bases from J; the gene matches leave 14 bases unexplained. Library preparation was by the immunoSEQ multiplex PCR assay. For the multiplex PCR, a mixture combining 60 forward primers for TCR Vbeta segments and 13 reverse primers for TCR Jbeta segments was used. The CDR3 region of rearranged TCR beta genes was amplified from genomic DNA by a multiplex PCR assay. The amplified TCR beta libraries were sequenced on the Illumina HiSeq System as 87-base-pair reads. From the authors' description of their analysis: Across the 670 or so repertoires, a later analysis counted 60 million to 90 million unique TCR beta chains, roughly 11 million of which were shared by at least two donors. Raw reads were error-corrected and collapsed into unique sequences with a nearest-neighbor algorithm that merged closely related sequences to remove PCR and sequencing errors. Alignment of CDR3 sequences to IMGT reference sequences was used to assign V, D and J gene segments. Each retained sequence needed at least a six-nucleotide match to both a V gene segment and a J gene segment. Rearrangements were classified as productive when the CDR3 lacked stop codons and remained in frame with V and J, and all other rearrangements were classified as non-productive. Following IMGT convention, CDR3 was defined as the stretch from the second conserved V-encoded cysteine up to the conserved J-encoded phenylalanine. The earlier analysis of some 540 of the donors excluded any sequence lacking an unambiguous match to a single V gene segment. In an earlier analysis of several hundred of the donors, V segments were called functional above 56.7% productive rearrangements and were called segregating when the between-donor standard deviation exceeded 5%. A statistical classification framework was built to diagnose cytomegalovirus status from the catalog of TCR beta chain sequences. A later analysis assigned V and J genes by comparing TCR nucleotide sequences with IMGT/GENE-DB human TR gene sequences. The TCRdist pipeline was used in a later analysis to assign CDR3 sequences and most-parsimonious VDJ recombination scenarios. In a later analysis, every TCR beta chain was defined by the combination of its CDR3 amino acid sequence and its V-gene family, and reads without a unique V-gene family were dropped. In a later analysis, 500 to 700 highly shared, low-generation-probability nucleotide sequences were removed to address suspected cross-contamination and a sequencing artifact. A later analysis calculated a clonal expansion index for each public chain from normalized within-repertoire ranks of inferred template counts. In a later analysis, generation probabilities were computed with a VDJ recombination model fitted to out-of-frame rearrangements, and the resulting probabilities were checked against IGoR. In a later analysis, TCR-TCR, TCR-HLA and TCR-CMV co-occurrence was scored with hypergeometric tests, and a repertoire-size bias correction was applied to TCR pairs. To estimate false discovery rates, a later analysis permuted the HLA or CMV assignments 20 times. In a later analysis, co-occurring TCRs were grouped with DBSCAN, and TCRdist sequence similarity was added when clustering was performed within HLA-allele-positive subsets. Repertoires with fewer than 30,000 or more than 120,000 public chains, plus five repertoires with anomalous nucleotide sharing, were excluded from co-occurrence clustering. Here the immuneACCESS table is served through TCRdb, limited to in-frame sequences with V and J called. Missing clones are a known gap in these copies; in checked studies unresolved V genes cover under half, and the rest lacks a known reason. The V and J calls and clone size are taken from that table; D and trimming were inferred from the DNA. The sample yields some 130,000 clones; 55% to 75% were counted once. The top ten constitute approximately 1.5% of the sample.

The chain uses TRBV13 and TRBJ2-7, with TRBD2 matching 9 junction bases. The sample consisted of PBMCs. This TCR was recovered from a man aged 30 to 45 in good health and CMV-seropositive. At the DNA level, the sequence is TGTGCCAGCAGCCACACAAGCGGGAGGCACCCGAGCTCCTACGAGCAGTACTTC. This gives the protein CASSHTSGRHPSSYEQYF.